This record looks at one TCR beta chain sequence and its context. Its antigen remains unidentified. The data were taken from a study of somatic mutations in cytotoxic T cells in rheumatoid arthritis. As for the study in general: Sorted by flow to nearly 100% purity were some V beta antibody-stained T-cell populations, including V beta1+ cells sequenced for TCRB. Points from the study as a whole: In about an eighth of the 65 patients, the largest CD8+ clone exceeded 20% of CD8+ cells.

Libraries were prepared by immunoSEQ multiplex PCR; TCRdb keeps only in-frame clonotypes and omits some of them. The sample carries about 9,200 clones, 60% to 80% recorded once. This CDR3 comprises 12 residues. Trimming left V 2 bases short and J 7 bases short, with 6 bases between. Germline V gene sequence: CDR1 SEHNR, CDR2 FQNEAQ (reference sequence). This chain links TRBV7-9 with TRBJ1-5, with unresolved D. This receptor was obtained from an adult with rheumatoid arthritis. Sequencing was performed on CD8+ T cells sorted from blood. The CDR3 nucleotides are TGTGCCAGCAGCTTAATGGGGCAGCCCCAGCATTTT. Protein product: CASSLMGQPQHF.